This entry features one TCR beta chain sequence. The data belong to a study of blood T cell repertoires in COVID-19. Whole-study context: The United States, Italy and Spain provided the acute and convalescent COVID-19 samples.

Donors were grouped by their self-reported clinical history. The recovered donors of Cohort 3 showed two negative PCRs, clearance, or symptom resolution. Per the original data handling: Reference gene primers were amplified, and this amplification served to estimate nucleated cell counts. Sequencing was performed with immunoSEQ multiplex PCR; in TCRdb, only in-frame clones are kept and a portion is missing. The DNA gave D and trimming, while V, J and clone size come from that table. The repertoire consists of 250,000 to 400,000 clones, with more than 70% occurring once and the leading ten covering roughly 5.2%. CDR3 size: 12 residues. V was clipped by 6 bases and J by 6 bases, with 9 bases between them. CDR1 is MNHEY, CDR2 SVGAGI, per germline.

The receptor was derived from a woman aged 25 to 39 who had recovered from COVID-19. Sequencing was done on a sample of PBMCs or T cells enriched from blood (not recorded which). This sequence joins TRBV6-5 and TRBJ2-1, with D possibly being TRBD2 (5 bases). The CDR3 reads CASSPRVNEQFF. The CDR3 nucleotides are TGTGCCAGCAGCCCGAGGGTCAATGAGCAGTTCTTC.